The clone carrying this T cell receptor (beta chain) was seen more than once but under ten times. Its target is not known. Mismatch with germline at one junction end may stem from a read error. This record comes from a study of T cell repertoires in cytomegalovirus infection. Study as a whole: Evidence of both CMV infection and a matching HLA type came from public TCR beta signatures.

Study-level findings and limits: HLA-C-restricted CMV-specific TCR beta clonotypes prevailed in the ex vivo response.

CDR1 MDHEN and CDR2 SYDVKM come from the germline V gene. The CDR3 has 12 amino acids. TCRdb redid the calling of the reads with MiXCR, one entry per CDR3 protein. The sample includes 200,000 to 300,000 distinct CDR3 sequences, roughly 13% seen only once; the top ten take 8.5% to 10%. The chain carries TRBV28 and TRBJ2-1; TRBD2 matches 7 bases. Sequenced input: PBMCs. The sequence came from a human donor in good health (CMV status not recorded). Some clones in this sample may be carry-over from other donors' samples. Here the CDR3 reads CASSPPGRENQF. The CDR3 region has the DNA TGTGCCAGCAGTCCCCCAGGGCGGGAGAACCAATTC.